These T cell receptor beta chains were read from a single sample in a study of blood T cell repertoires in COVID-19. Only in-frame clones appear in the TCRdb table, and some are missing; sequencing was by immunoSEQ multiplex PCR. Of more than 100,000 clones detected, roughly nine tenths appear once; the ten largest clones hold 15% to 20%. Sequenced: peripheral blood. The receptors shown here come from a woman of 80 years or more in a cohort sampled during active COVID-19. CDR3s include the opening cysteine and the closing phenylalanine or tryptophan.

TRBV6-1,CASSEDLGVTEAFF
TRBV19,CASSPRTGGRGNSPLHF
TRBV6-5,CASKDRGFTYEQYF
TRBV19,CASRPSGKETQYF
TRBV4-1,CASSYRGQAYEQYF
TRBV2,CASSEFTGATEAFF
TRBV10-2,CASSGTAGRSRNIQYF
TRBV2,CASSAQGAARSEQYF
TRBV18,CASSPLAVETQYF
TRBV5-1,CASSSLAGSDGEQFF
TRBV2,CASSAFLAELYF
TRBV29-1,CSVVSFRETQYF
TRBV7-9,CASSPQDTEAFF
TRBV18,CASSPAGEGAFF
TRBV25-1,CALAGAAANYGYTF
TRBV7-2,CASSLTSGSSYEQYF
TRBV2,CASSVTRGGETQYF
TRBV24-1,CATSDPGGAGANVLTF
TRBV5-4,CASSSQGPHNEQFF
TRBV28,CASNRGTSTDTQYF
TRBV6-5,CASSSNRVGGYTF
TRBV18,CASSLDSRYNEQFF
TRBV7-2,CASSLVGTGGAYEQYF
TRBV30,CAWRRTGYGYTF
TRBV5-1,CASSLDAGGHNEQFF
TRBV18,CASSRDREGQPQHF
TRBV28,CASSRRAGTDTQYF
TRBV19,CASSIDSIVYNEQFF
TRBV30,CAWSPDQETQYF
TRBV24-1,CATKRDSDTGELFF
TRBV3-1/TRBV3-2,CASSPQGDAQYF
TRBV28,CASSLGGWGGTYEQYF
TRBV9,CASSALAGKDTQYF
TRBV6-5,CASSPRTGGITEAFF
TRBV5-1,CASSLIAGASTDTQYF
TRBV12-2,CASRPRGDEQFF
TRBV4-1,CASSPWDLNTGELFF
TRBV28,CASSNPFGGAGSLAQHF
TRBV4-1,CASSQAPVGYGYTF
TRBV5-1,CASSLYPGQGGSEAFF
TRBV12-3/TRBV12-4,CASSPSGTYEQYF
TRBV7-2,CASSPMADTQYF
TRBV25-1,CASRGDTRNSPLHF
TRBV3-1/TRBV3-2,CASSSPLQGRNNEQFF
TRBV5-5,CASSLEWTAGDSSYEQYF
TRBV5-1,CASSSGSGFYEQYF
TRBV6-6,CASSTTGLSSYEQYF
TRBV24-1,CAAHRQGRGNTIYF
TRBV9,CASSARQGLGQFF
TRBV5-1,CASSSSDRAGEQYF
TRBV27,CASSSPDRESSYNEQFF
TRBV7-9,CASSSPPLSEAFF
TRBV27,CASSLSQGQGRYGYTF
TRBV5-6,CASSLDNRQDNEQFF